This T cell receptor (beta chain) emerged from a study of OX40 agonist ivuxolimab in advanced cancers. About the study: Three dose-escalation patients had partial responses: one with hepatocellular carcinoma and two with cutaneous melanoma.

The CDR3 is made up of 15 amino acids. The trim removed 6 bases at V and 2 bases at J, leaving 4 bases unmatched. CDR1 is LNHDA, CDR2 SQIVND, per germline (reference sequence). Repertoires were generated with immunoSEQ multiplex PCR, while TCRdb's copy carries only in-frame clones and drops some. The data hold roughly 97,000 clones, with 70% to 90% observed a single time. The genes are TRBV19 and TRBJ2-2, with 9 bases aligning to TRBD1. This TCR was recovered from an adult with an advanced solid tumor such as melanoma, head and neck, liver or kidney cancer. The sequencing used CD4+ or CD8+ T cells sorted from blood, collected in a trial of the OX40 agonist ivuxolimab. The CDR3 region has the DNA TGTGCCAGTAGCTCGGGACAGGGAAACACCGGGGAGCTGTTTTTT. It codes for CASSSGQGNTGELFF.